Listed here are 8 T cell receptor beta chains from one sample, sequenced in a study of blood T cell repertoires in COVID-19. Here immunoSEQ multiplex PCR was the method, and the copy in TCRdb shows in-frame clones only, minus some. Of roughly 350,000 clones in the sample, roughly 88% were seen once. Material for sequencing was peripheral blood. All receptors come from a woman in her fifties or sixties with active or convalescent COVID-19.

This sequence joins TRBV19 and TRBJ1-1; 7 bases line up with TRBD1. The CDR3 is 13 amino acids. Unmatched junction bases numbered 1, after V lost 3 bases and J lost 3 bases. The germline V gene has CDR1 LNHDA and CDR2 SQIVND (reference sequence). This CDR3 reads CASSIQGDTEAFF. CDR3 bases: TGTGCCAGTAGTATCCAGGGGGACACTGAAGCTTTCTTT.

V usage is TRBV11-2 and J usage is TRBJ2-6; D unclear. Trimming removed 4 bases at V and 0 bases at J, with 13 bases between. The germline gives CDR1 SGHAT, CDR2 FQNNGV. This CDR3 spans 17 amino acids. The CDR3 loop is CASSSTALSSGANVLTF. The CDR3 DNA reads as TGTGCCAGCAGCTCGACTGCACTGAGCTCTGGGGCCAACGTCCTGACTTTC.

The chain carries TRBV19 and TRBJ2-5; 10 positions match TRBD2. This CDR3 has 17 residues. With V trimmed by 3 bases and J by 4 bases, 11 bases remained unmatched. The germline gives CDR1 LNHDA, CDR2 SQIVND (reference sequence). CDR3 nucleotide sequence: TGTGCCAGTAGTATTGTTGGTCTAGCGGGGGTTTCAGAGACCCAGTACTTC. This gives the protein CASSIVGLAGVSETQYF.

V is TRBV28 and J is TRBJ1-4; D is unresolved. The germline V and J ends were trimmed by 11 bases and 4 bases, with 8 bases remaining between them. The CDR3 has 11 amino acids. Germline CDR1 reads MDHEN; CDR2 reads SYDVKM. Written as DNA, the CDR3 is TGTGCCTGCGGGGTTAATGAAAAACTGTTTTTT. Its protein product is CACGVNEKLFF.

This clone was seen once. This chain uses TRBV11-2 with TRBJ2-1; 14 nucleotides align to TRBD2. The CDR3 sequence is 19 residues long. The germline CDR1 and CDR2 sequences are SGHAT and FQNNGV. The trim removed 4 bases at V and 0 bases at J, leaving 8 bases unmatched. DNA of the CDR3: TGTGCCAGCAGCTCAATGTCCGGGACTAGCGGGAGCTCCTACAATGAGCAGTTCTTC. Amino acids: CASSSMSGTSGSSYNEQFF.

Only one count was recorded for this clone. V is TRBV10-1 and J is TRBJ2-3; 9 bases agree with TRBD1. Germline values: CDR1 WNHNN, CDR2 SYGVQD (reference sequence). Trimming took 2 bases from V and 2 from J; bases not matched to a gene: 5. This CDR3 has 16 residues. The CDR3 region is CASSEPRDRDTDTQYF. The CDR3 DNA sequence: TGCGCCAGCAGTGAGCCGCGGGACAGGGACACAGATACGCAGTATTTT.

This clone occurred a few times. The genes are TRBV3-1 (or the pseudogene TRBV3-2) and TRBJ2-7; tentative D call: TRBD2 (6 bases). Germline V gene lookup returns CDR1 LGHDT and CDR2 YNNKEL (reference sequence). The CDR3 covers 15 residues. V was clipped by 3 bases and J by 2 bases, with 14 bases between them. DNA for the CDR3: TGTGCCAGCAGCCAGGTCGGGAGCAGTGCCTACGAGCAGTACTTC. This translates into CASSQVGSSAYEQYF.

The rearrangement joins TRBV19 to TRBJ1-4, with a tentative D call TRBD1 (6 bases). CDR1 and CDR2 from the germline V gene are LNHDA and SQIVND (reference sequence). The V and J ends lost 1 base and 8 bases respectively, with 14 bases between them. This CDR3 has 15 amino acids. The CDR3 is CASSIGGHPGEKLFF. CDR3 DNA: TGTGCCAGTAGTATAGGGGGACATCCTGGAGAAAAACTGTTTTTT.